The 25 T cell receptor beta chains reported below all come from one sample, sequenced in a study of Ad26.COV2.S vaccination and SARS-CoV-2 variants. The protocol was immunoSEQ multiplex PCR, while the TCRdb copy is restricted to in-frame clones and leaves out a portion. Here the sample spans a few hundred thousand clones, less than 95% being singletons. Treatment described: roughly 20 received Ad26.COV2.S at low or high dose, single or two shots; several received placebo; per-sample allocation not given. Day 63 following the first vaccine or placebo injection was when the samples were taken. Material: peripheral blood, obtained in a trial of Ad26.COV2.S vaccine versus placebo. These receptors were taken from a person between 18 and 65 years old who received the Ad26.COV2.S COVID-19 vaccine or a placebo.

This rearrangement joins TRBV5-5 to TRBJ1-1; the match to TRBD1 covers 9 bases. Trimming removed 3 bases from V and 3 bases from J; junction bases left unmatched: 3. CDR3 length equals 14 residues. Germline loops: CDR1 SGHKS, CDR2 YYEKEE (reference sequence). The chain's CDR3 is CASSYRQGDTEAFF. CDR3 in DNA: TGTGCCAGCAGCTATCGACAGGGGGACACTGAAGCTTTCTTT.

The chain uses TRBV5-1 and TRBJ2-1; TRBD1 agrees at 10 bases. Looked up from germline, CDR1 is SGHRS and CDR2 is YFSETQ. Germline trimming cut 5 bases from V and 6 bases from J; bases unmatched to any gene: 11. The CDR3 contains 16 residues. The CDR3 sequence: CASSHAGTGAINEQFF. Written as DNA, the CDR3 is TGCGCCAGCAGTCATGCCGGGACAGGGGCTATCAATGAGCAGTTCTTC.

For the CDR3, the DNA is TGTGCCAGCAGCCAAGTGACCCACACCGGGGAGCTGTTTTTT. Its protein product is CASSQVTHTGELFF. V gene TRBV4-2 combines with J gene TRBJ2-2; D ambiguous. CDR3 length equals 14 residues. Per the germline V gene, CDR1 is LGHNA and CDR2 is YNFKEQ. V dropped 1 base and J dropped 3 bases, with 6 bases sitting between them.

V usage is TRBV21-1 and J usage is TRBJ2-7. TRBV21-1 is described as a pseudogene. This CDR3 is 16 amino acids long. CDR3 in amino acids: CASSKADTGSSYEQYF. As DNA, the CDR3 is TGTGCCAGCAGCAAAGCGGATACGGGCAGCTCCTACGAGCAGTACTTC.

This clone was detected only once. The V gene is TRBV7-3, the J gene TRBJ2-3; D is uncertain. The germline V and J ends were trimmed by 3 bases and 1 base, with 8 bases remaining between them. The CDR3 extends over 14 amino acids. CDR1 is SGHTA, CDR2 FQGTGA, per germline. The CDR3 DNA follows: TGTGCCAGCAGCTTTTGGTCTCGCACAGATACGCAGTATTTT. Protein: CASSFWSRTDTQYF. Full variable domain (outside the CDR3, taken from reference TRBV7-3 and TRBJ2-3): GAGVSQTPSNKVTEKGKYVELRCDPISGHTALYWYRQSLGQGPEFLIYFQGTGAADDSGLPNDRFFAVRPEGSVSTLKIQRTERGDSAVYLCASSFWSRTDTQYFGPGTRLTVL.

This chain uses TRBV10-3 with TRBJ2-7, with D unresolved. From germline, CDR1 is ENHRY and CDR2 SYGVKD. V shed 6 bases and J shed 1 base, with 10 bases lying between them. The length of the CDR3 is 13 residues. CDR3 bases: TGTGCCATCAGGCCCTCGGTTTCCTACGAGCAGTACTTC. Its translation is CAIRPSVSYEQYF.

In the case of this clone: Other DNA sequences in this specimen translate into the identical CDR3. V usage is TRBV12-3 or TRBV12-4 and J usage is TRBJ1-3; tentatively, D is TRBD1 (5 bases). V gave up 3 bases and J gave up 7 bases, with 7 bases separating them. The CDR3 is made up of 12 amino acids. CDR3 sequence reads: CASSLGGNTIYF. For the CDR3, the DNA is TGTGCCAGCAGTTTGGGGGGGAACACCATATATTTT.

This sequence joins TRBV6-4 and TRBJ2-1; D unresolved. The CDR3 is 14 amino acids. Trimming took off 2 bases at V and 11 bases at J, with 16 bases between the two ends. Per the germline V gene, CDR1 is MRHNA and CDR2 is SNTAGT. CDR3 nucleotide sequence: TGTGCCAGCAGTGACCGGAACATAGGAGAAAAGCAGTTCTTC. Amino acids: CASSDRNIGEKQFF.

This clone was detected a few times. This chain uses TRBV28 with TRBJ2-7; the D gene is possibly TRBD1 (5 bases). The CDR3 runs 11 residues. CDR1 is MDHEN and CDR2 is SYDVKM in the germline V gene. V lost 7 bases and J lost 7, with 11 bases in between. The CDR3 region has the DNA TGTGCCAGCATGAACCGACAGGAGCAGTACTTC. It translates to CASMNRQEQYF.

The rearrangement links TRBV14 to TRBJ2-4; D perhaps matches TRBD2 (6 bases). Per the germline V gene, CDR1 is SGHDN and CDR2 is FVKESK. V was cut by 5 bases and J by 7 bases, with 12 bases left in between. The CDR3 extends over 13 amino acids. CDR3 coding DNA: TGTGCCAGCAGCTCCGGGGGTCGGAACATTCAGTACTTC. This sequence encodes CASSSGGRNIQYF.

This clone has just one count. A much more abundant neighbour one base away suggests this may be a read error. The sample carries other DNA sequences with the same CDR3. This sequence joins TRBV28 and TRBJ2-3; the D is unclear. Trimming took off 3 bases at V and 5 bases at J, with 3 bases between the two ends. The CDR3 spans 11 residues. Germline loops: CDR1 MDHEN, CDR2 SYDVKM. CDR3: CASSLVDTQYF. In DNA, the CDR3 is TGTGCCAGCAGTTTGGTAGATACGCAGTATTTT.

The rearrangement joins TRBV27 to TRBJ2-5, with TRBD2 matching over 10 bases. This CDR3 comprises 16 residues. Germline V CDR1 and CDR2: MNHEY, SMNVEV (reference sequence). J was trimmed by 2 bases and V by 8 bases; bases with no gene match: 11. The CDR3 loop reads CASRTSLAGVQETQYF. The CDR3 DNA reads as TGTGCCAGCCGCACCTCCCTAGCGGGGGTGCAAGAGACCCAGTACTTC.

This clone was counted a single time. The V call is TRBV18, the J call TRBJ1-1; 8 positions agree with TRBD1. CDR3 size: 13 residues. Germline-derived CDR1 and CDR2 are KGHSH and LQKENI. J lost 7 bases, V lost 3 bases, and 4 bases had no gene match. CDR3 amino acids: CASSPQGAGEAFF. The CDR3 nucleotides read TGTGCCAGCTCACCTCAGGGGGCCGGTGAAGCTTTCTTT.

This clone was seen just once. The chain links TRBV10-3 to TRBJ2-5; D is undetermined. V lost 6 bases to trimming and J lost 5 bases, with 10 bases between them. CDR3 length equals 12 residues. Germline assignment: CDR1 ENHRY and CDR2 SYGVKD. CDR3 DNA: TGTGCCATCAGGGCCTTTGGGGAGACCCAGTACTTC. Translation: CAIRAFGETQYF.

A note on this clone: The identical CDR3 is also encoded by other nucleotide sequences in the sample. The rearrangement links TRBV18 to TRBJ2-5; D ambiguous. This CDR3 has 11 amino acids. Germline lookup yields CDR1 KGHSH and CDR2 LQKENI. The ends were cut back, 3 bases at V and 5 bases at J, with 4 bases in the middle. The CDR3 region has the DNA TGTGCCAGCTCACCTGAGGAGACCCAGTACTTC. It encodes CASSPEETQYF.

This chain joins TRBV29-1 and TRBJ1-1; D possibly corresponds to TRBD1 (5 bases). The CDR3 sequence is 14 residues long. The germline CDR1 and CDR2 sequences are SQVTM and ANQGSEA. Trimming stripped 1 base from V and 5 bases from J, with 14 bases between. Here the CDR3 DNA reads TGCAGCGTTGAAGGAGAGGGGAGAATAACTGAAGCTTTCTTT. Protein: CSVEGEGRITEAFF.

The rearrangement links TRBV4-1 to TRBJ2-1; 11 nucleotides line up with TRBD2. Unmatched junction bases numbered 10, after V lost 3 bases and J lost 6 bases. CDR1 is MGHRA, CDR2 YSYEKL, per germline. CDR3 length: 17 amino acids. The CDR3 loop reads CASSQILVSGRANEQFF. CDR3 coding DNA: TGCGCCAGCAGCCAGATTCTCGTTAGCGGGAGGGCCAATGAGCAGTTCTTC.

The chain is built from TRBV3-1 (or the pseudogene TRBV3-2) and TRBJ1-3, with unresolved D. Germline CDR1 and CDR2: LGHDT and YNNKEL (reference sequence). V was cut by 1 base and J by 5 bases, with 9 bases left in between. The CDR3 has 14 residues. The CDR3 DNA is TGTGCCAGCAGCCAAGTTGAGGGCCGAAACACCATATATTTT. It specifies CASSQVEGRNTIYF.

The V gene is TRBV5-1, the J gene TRBJ1-4; D gene uncertain. Trimming removed 3 bases from V and 0 bases from J, with 6 bases in between. The V gene's germline CDR1 is SGHRS and CDR2 YFSETQ. The CDR3 totals 14 residues. The DNA of the CDR3 is TGCGCCAGCAGCTCGGACGCAACTAATGAAAAACTGTTTTTT. Translation: CASSSDATNEKLFF.

This chain uses TRBV5-1 with TRBJ2-1; D unclear. In germline, CDR1 is SGHRS, CDR2 YFSETQ. Trimming stripped 0 bases from V and 5 bases from J, with 15 bases between. The CDR3 loop spans 16 amino acids. CDR3 amino acids: CASSLEDLARDNEQFF. CDR3 bases: TGCGCCAGCAGCTTGGAAGACCTCGCTCGGGACAATGAGCAGTTCTTC.

The V and J genes are TRBV6-1 and TRBJ2-7; D gene unclear. Germline lookup yields CDR1 MNHNS and CDR2 SASEGT. The CDR3 consists of 15 residues. Trimming shortened V by 1 base and J by 3 bases, and 13 bases separated the two germline ends. The CDR3 region has the DNA TGTGCCAGCAGTGAAGGGCCCAATGTTATCTACGAGCAGTACTTC. Translating it yields CASSEGPNVIYEQYF.

The chain is built from TRBV13 and TRBJ2-7; D might be TRBD2 (6 bases). The germline CDR1 and CDR2 sequences are PRHDT and FYEKMQ (reference sequence). The ends were cut back, 4 bases at V and 8 bases at J, with 33 bases in the middle. CDR3 length: 19 amino acids. CDR3: CASSSGIRDSSPTLRKQYF. For the CDR3, the DNA is TGTGCCAGCAGCTCCGGTATCCGGGACTCCAGTCCGACTTTACGAAAGCAGTACTTC.

The gene calls are TRBV13 and TRBJ2-7; TRBD1 is a possible D gene (5 bases). The V gene lost 2 bases and the J gene lost 4 bases, with 6 bases spanning the gap. Germline-derived CDR1 and CDR2 are PRHDT and FYEKMQ (reference sequence). This CDR3 spans 12 amino acids. CDR3 sequence: CASSLRGYEQYF. CDR3 nucleotides: TGTGCCAGCAGCTTAAGGGGTTACGAGCAGTACTTC.

The gene calls are TRBV7-2 and TRBJ1-6; perhaps TRBD1 as D (5 bases). The length of the CDR3 is 15 residues. CDR1 and CDR2 (germline): SGHTA, FQGNSA. Trimming left V 7 bases short and J 6 bases short, with 16 bases between. CDR3 amino acids: CASTLDPGPNSPLHF. CDR3 DNA: TGTGCCAGCACCCTGGACCCGGGGCCTAATTCACCCCTCCACTTT. Drawing the rest from reference TRBV7-2 and TRBJ1-6, the complete variable domain is GAGVSQSPSNKVTEKGKDVELRCDPISGHTALYWYRQSLGQGLEFLIYFQGNSAPDKSGLPSDRFSAERTGGSVSTLTIQRTQQEDSAVYLCASTLDPGPNSPLHFGNGTRLTVT.

The chain is built from TRBV6-5 and TRBJ1-1; 9 bases map to TRBD1. Trimming removed 7 bases from V and 4 bases from J; junction bases left unmatched: 4. The CDR3 is 13 amino acids. Germline V CDR1 and CDR2: MNHEY, SVGAGI. The CDR3 spells CASTRDRATEAFF. CDR3 DNA sequence: TGTGCCAGCACCAGGGACAGGGCCACTGAAGCTTTCTTT.